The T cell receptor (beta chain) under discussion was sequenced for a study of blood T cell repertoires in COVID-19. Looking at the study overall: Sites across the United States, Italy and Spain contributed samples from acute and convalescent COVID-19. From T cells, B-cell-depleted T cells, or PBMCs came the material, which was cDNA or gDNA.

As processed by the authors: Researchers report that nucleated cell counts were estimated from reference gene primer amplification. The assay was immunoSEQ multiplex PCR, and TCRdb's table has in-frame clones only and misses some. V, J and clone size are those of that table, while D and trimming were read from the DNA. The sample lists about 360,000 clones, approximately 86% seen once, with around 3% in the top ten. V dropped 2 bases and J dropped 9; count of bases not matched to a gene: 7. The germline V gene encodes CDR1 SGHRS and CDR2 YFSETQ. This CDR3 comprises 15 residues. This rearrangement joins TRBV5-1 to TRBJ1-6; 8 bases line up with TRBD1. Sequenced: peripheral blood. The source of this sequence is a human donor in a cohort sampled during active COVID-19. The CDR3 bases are TGCGCCAGCAGCTTAACGACAGGGGTACCTTCACCCCTCCACTTT. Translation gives CASSLTTGVPSPLHF.